The 29 T cell receptor beta chains below were found in one sample sequenced in a study of blood T cells in healthy people across ages. Together with a sample-barcoded 5' primer, a J-beta primer mix was included in a second PCR lasting roughly 6 to 12 cycles. TCRdb ran MiXCR on the 5' RACE reads and lists one entry per CDR3 protein. The data show some 1,800,000 distinct CDR3 sequences, approximately 40% seen once. Sample: blood. These receptors were collected from a human donor in good health.

The chain has TRBV7-2 and TRBJ2-1, with 8 bases lining up with TRBD2. V shed 4 bases and J 7 bases; nucleotides not matched to a gene: 6. Germline V CDR1 and CDR2: SGHTA, FQGNSA. The CDR3 has 14 amino acids. This chain's CDR3 is CASSWRTGGNEQFF. DNA for the CDR3: TGTGCCAGCAGCTGGAGGACGGGGGGGAATGAGCAGTTCTTC. Based on the CDR3 plus reference TRBV7-2 and TRBJ2-1, the full variable domain is GAGVSQSPSNKVTEKGKDVELRCDPISGHTALYWYRQSLGQGLEFLIYFQGNSAPDKSGLPSDRFSAERTGGSVSTLTIQRTQQEDSAVYLCASSWRTGGNEQFFGPGTRLTVL.

This chain uses TRBV4-1 with TRBJ2-5; no firm D call. Germline V gene sequence: CDR1 MGHRA, CDR2 YSYEKL. V lost 3 bases and J 4 bases, leaving 18 bases between the germline ends. The CDR3 consists of 16 residues. CDR3 nucleotides: TGCGCCAGCAGCCATTCTAGGACGGTCCGTGGAGAGACCCAGTACTTC. It translates to CASSHSRTVRGETQYF.

The J gene is TRBJ2-1, the V gene TRBV11-2; 12 nucleotides line up with TRBD2. The CDR3 is 16 amino acids. The V gene's germline CDR1 is SGHAT and CDR2 FQNNGV. After removal of 6 bases from V and 2 bases from J, the junction contained 5 bases not matched to a gene. CDR3 nucleotides: TGTGCCAGCAGACGGACTAGCGGGGAGACCTACAATGAGCAGTTCTTC. Translated: CASRRTSGETYNEQFF.

V is TRBV29-1 and J is TRBJ2-3; D perhaps matches TRBD2 (5 bases). The V end lost 6 bases, the J end lost 7 bases, and 11 bases lay between the germline ends. Germline-derived CDR1 and CDR2 are SQVTM and ANQGSEA. The CDR3 length is 11 residues. This chain's CDR3 is CSVVVGNTQYF. The CDR3 DNA reads as TGCAGCGTGGTTGTCGGGAATACGCAGTATTTT.

The chain uses TRBV4-1 and TRBJ1-5, with D hard to call. Germline V CDR1 and CDR2: MGHRA, YSYEKL. The CDR3 covers 13 residues. V lost 1 base and J lost 5, with 6 bases in between. DNA of the CDR3: TGCGCCAGCAGCCAAGGCCCTCATCAGCCCCAGCATTTT. The encoded protein is CASSQGPHQPQHF.

This clonotype was seen a few times. The J gene is TRBJ1-1, the V gene TRBV12-3 or TRBV12-4; a possible D gene is TRBD1 (5 bases). The CDR3 is made up of 14 amino acids. Trimming took off 1 base at V and 6 bases at J, with 12 bases between the two ends. The CDR3 sequence is CASSLVSRGAEAFF. In nucleotides, the CDR3 is TGTGCCAGCAGTTTAGTTTCCCGGGGCGCTGAAGCTTTCTTT.

The rearrangement uses TRBV7-9 and TRBJ1-5, with 7 positions matching TRBD1. CDR3 length: 14 residues. Germline lookup yields CDR1 SEHNR and CDR2 FQNEAQ (reference sequence). Losses at the gene ends were 9 bases for V and 4 bases for J; bases not matched to a gene: 9. The CDR3: CASWMTGSNQPQHF. CDR3 sequence (DNA): TGTGCCAGTTGGATGACAGGGAGTAATCAGCCCCAGCATTTT.

This clonotype showed up many times. The J gene is TRBJ2-7, the V gene TRBV12-3 or TRBV12-4; 9 bases agree with TRBD1. The CDR3 has 15 amino acids. V shed 4 bases, J shed 4 bases, and the junction held 8 bases outside the gene matches. CDR3 in amino acids: CASSSPGTGLYEQYF. The CDR3 region has the DNA TGTGCCAGCAGTTCGCCCGGGACAGGGTTATACGAGCAGTACTTC.

This clonotype was detected only a few times. The chain recombines TRBV20-1 with TRBJ1-1, with a weak D call TRBD1 (6 bases). The germline V gene has CDR1 DFQATT and CDR2 SNEGSKA (reference sequence). The CDR3 runs 16 residues. V lost 2 bases and J lost 0, with 16 bases in between. For the CDR3, the DNA is TGCAGTGCTAGACACTTACAGGGATTCCTGAACACTGAAGCTTTCTTT. This translates into CSARHLQGFLNTEAFF.

The table lists this clonotype with a few counts. The chain links TRBV10-3 to TRBJ1-2; D remains ambiguous. Trimming shortened V by 0 bases and J by 8 bases, and 10 bases separated the two germline ends. The V gene's germline CDR1 is ENHRY and CDR2 SYGVKD. The CDR3 length is 13 residues. In DNA, the CDR3 is TGTGCCATCAGTGAGTCTCCAGAGCTGGGCTACACCTTC. Translating gives CAISESPELGYTF.

For this clonotype: A much larger clone sits a single nucleotide away, making a read error possible. The gene calls are TRBV12-3 or TRBV12-4 and TRBJ2-4; 8 nucleotides line up with TRBD1. The CDR3 contains 16 residues. With 4 bases clipped from V and 13 bases from J, the junction kept 18 bases outside the gene matches. CDR3 DNA: TGTGCCAGCAGTTCCCGACGACAGGGGACGACGGGGGAGCAGTACTTC. This translates into CASSSRRQGTTGEQYF.

The chain combines TRBV7-2 with TRBJ2-3; D is possibly TRBD1 (6 bases). CDR1 SGHTA and CDR2 FQGNSA come from the germline V gene. The germline V and J ends were trimmed by 6 bases and 2 bases, with 15 bases remaining between them. The CDR3 has 15 residues. CDR3 coding DNA: TGTGCCAGCAGAGGTCTGGGGGCCTTCACAGATACGCAGTATTTT. It yields the protein CASRGLGAFTDTQYF.

The table lists this clonotype with a few counts. This chain uses TRBV7-3 with TRBJ1-1, with 7 bases aligning to TRBD1. J was trimmed by 2 bases and V by 2 bases; bases with no gene match: 8. The CDR3 sequence is 16 residues long. Germline V gene lookup returns CDR1 SGHTA and CDR2 FQGTGA. The CDR3, as DNA: TGTGCCAGCAGCTTAGCTACGGGACAGAAAAACACTGAAGCTTTCTTT. Protein sequence: CASSLATGQKNTEAFF. Variable domain in full (rest from reference TRBV7-3 and TRBJ1-1): GAGVSQTPSNKVTEKGKYVELRCDPISGHTALYWYRQSLGQGPEFLIYFQGTGAADDSGLPNDRFFAVRPEGSVSTLKIQRTERGDSAVYLCASSLATGQKNTEAFFGQGTRLTVV.

The chain links TRBV6-6 to TRBJ1-4; tentatively, D is TRBD1 (5 bases). The V gene lost 2 bases and the J gene lost 7 bases, with 11 bases spanning the gap. This CDR3 comprises 14 residues. CDR1 and CDR2 from the germline V gene are MNHNY and SVGAGI (reference sequence). The CDR3 DNA reads TGTGCCAGCAGTTACGGTCCAGGGCCTGAAAAACTGTTTTTT. It codes for CASSYGPGPEKLFF.

V is TRBV28 and J is TRBJ1-6; 7 nucleotides align to TRBD1. CDR1 MDHEN and CDR2 SYDVKM come from the germline V gene. The CDR3 has 15 residues. Trimming cost V 0 bases and J 6 bases; bases outside gene matches: 2. CDR3 nucleotide sequence: TGTGCCAGCAGTTTATGGCAGGGGGTTAATTCACCCCTCCACTTT. Its translation is CASSLWQGVNSPLHF.

This chain connects TRBV30 to TRBJ1-2; 9 bases agree with TRBD1. Germline V gives CDR1 GTSNPN, CDR2 SVGIG (reference sequence). CDR3 length: 13 residues. V gave up 4 bases and J gave up 4 bases; unmatched junction bases: 4. The CDR3 region is CAWKQGAGYGYTF. The CDR3 nucleotides are TGTGCCTGGAAACAGGGGGCCGGCTATGGCTACACCTTC.

V and J are TRBV3-1 and TRBJ2-3; D remains unclear. The CDR3 length is 17 residues. The V gene lost 0 bases and the J gene lost 6 bases, with 19 bases spanning the gap. Germline lookup yields CDR1 LGHDT and CDR2 YNNKEL (reference sequence). CDR3: CASSQENGPASGDTQYF. The CDR3 bases are TGTGCCAGCAGCCAAGAAAATGGCCCGGCTTCAGGCGATACGCAGTATTTT.

V usage is TRBV6-6 and J usage is TRBJ1-1, with TRBD1 matching 7 bases. V dropped 1 base and J dropped 0; count of bases not matched to a gene: 5. The CDR3 contains 16 residues. Germline CDR1 and CDR2: MNHNY and SVGAGI (reference sequence). CDR3 bases: TGTGCCAGCAGTTACTTGAGGGACAGCTTGAACACTGAAGCTTTCTTT. It encodes CASSYLRDSLNTEAFF.

This clonotype was observed a handful of times. V usage is TRBV18 and J usage is TRBJ2-1, with a tentative D call TRBD1 (5 bases). V lost 3 bases, J lost 1 base, and 10 bases lay in between. The CDR3 runs 15 residues. CDR1 is KGHSH and CDR2 is LQKENI in the germline V gene. The DNA for the CDR3 is TGTGCCAGCTCACCCCCAGGGATATCCTACAATGAGCAGTTCTTC. Protein: CASSPPGISYNEQFF.

This chain links TRBV5-4 with TRBJ1-1; D is possibly TRBD1 (6 bases). This CDR3 contains 14 residues. Germline CDR1 SGHNT, CDR2 YYREEE (reference sequence). Trimming cost V 2 bases and J 1 base, with 9 bases left between them. CDR3 sequence: CASSFDRRNTEAFF. The DNA for the CDR3 is TGTGCCAGCAGCTTTGACAGGAGGAACACTGAAGCTTTCTTT.

On this clonotype: At one of its ends the junction is not consistent with the germline gene, which may arise from a read error. This chain uses TRBV7-8 with TRBJ2-1; 14 bases are shared with TRBD2. CDR3 length equals 20 residues. CDR1 and CDR2 from the germline V gene are SGHVS and FQNEAQ. The CDR3, as DNA: TGTGCCAGCAGTTTAGCGCTGGGACTAGCGGGGGTGATTACCTACAATGAGCAGTTCTTC. It is translated as CASSLALGLAGVITYNEQFF. The entire variable domain, with the rest obtained from reference TRBV7-8 and TRBJ2-1, is as follows: GAGVSQSPRYKVAKRGQDVALRCDPISGHVSLFWYQQALGQGPEFLTYFQNEAQLDKSGLPSDRFFAERPEGSVSTLKIQRTQQEDSAVYLCASSLALGLAGVITYNEQFFGPGTRLTVL.

The rearrangement uses TRBV28 and TRBJ2-5, with a possible D match to TRBD2 (5 bases). The CDR3 has 13 residues. CDR1 MDHEN and CDR2 SYDVKM come from the germline V gene. The V end was cut by 9 bases, the J end by 0 bases, with 11 bases between. The CDR3 nucleotides are TGTGCCAGTGGGAACGGGAACCAAGAGACCCAGTACTTC. Translation gives CASGNGNQETQYF. The whole variable domain, remainder taken from reference TRBV28 and TRBJ2-5, is DVKVTQSSRYLVKRTGEKVFLECVQDMDHENMFWYRQDPGLGLRLIYFSYDVKMKEKGDIPEGYSVSREKKERFSLILESASTNQTSMYLCASGNGNQETQYFGPGTRLLVL.

This clonotype was seen many times. The V call is TRBV4-1, the J call TRBJ2-5; TRBD2 agrees at 11 bases. CDR1 and CDR2 (germline): MGHRA, YSYEKL. V lost 4 bases, J lost 5 bases, and 6 bases stayed unmatched. This CDR3 is built from 15 residues. The CDR3 coding sequence is TGCGCCAGCAGCCGCCTAGCGGGGGGCAGGGAGACCCAGTACTTC. Its translation: CASSRLAGGRETQYF.

The rearrangement uses TRBV2 and TRBJ2-3; D could derive from TRBD1 or TRBD2 (7 bases each). Germline loops: CDR1 SNHLY, CDR2 FYNNEI. The V end was cut by 3 bases, the J end by 4 bases, with 17 bases between. This CDR3 is 16 amino acids long. The CDR3 here is CASSDDRVGGADTQYF. Here the CDR3 DNA reads TGTGCCAGCAGTGATGACAGGGTAGGGGGGGCAGATACGCAGTATTTT. The whole variable domain, remainder taken from reference TRBV2 and TRBJ2-3, is EPEVTQTPSHQVTQMGQEVILRCVPISNHLYFYWYRQILGQKVEFLVSFYNNEISEKSEIFDDQFSVERPDGSNFTLKIRSTKLEDSAMYFCASSDDRVGGADTQYFGPGTRLTVL.

In its sample, this clonotype was seen a few times. The chain links TRBV7-8 to TRBJ2-1; no clear D. Trimming took 4 bases from V and 6 from J, leaving 7 bases between them. Germline V lookup: CDR1 SGHVS, CDR2 FQNEAQ. The CDR3 has 12 amino acids. This chain's CDR3 is CASSYARNEQFF. The CDR3 nucleotides are TGTGCCAGCAGCTACGCTCGCAATGAGCAGTTCTTC.

The rearrangement uses TRBV6-6 and TRBJ2-3; TRBD1 might be the D (6 bases). CDR3 length: 14 residues. Germline V lookup: CDR1 MNHNY, CDR2 SVGAGI (reference sequence). With 1 base removed from V and 3 bases from J, the gap between germline ends came to 8 bases. In DNA, the CDR3 is TGTGCCAGCAGTTACTTAGGACAGACAGATACGCAGTATTTT. Translating it yields CASSYLGQTDTQYF.

This clonotype has more than one count but fewer than ten. The chain combines TRBV25-1 with TRBJ2-1; 7 bases align to TRBD2. V shed 4 bases and J 4 bases; nucleotides not matched to a gene: 10. This CDR3 is built from 16 residues. CDR1 is MGHDK, CDR2 SYGVNS, per germline. The CDR3: CASSGGLADVYNEQFF. In nucleotides, the CDR3 is TGTGCCAGCAGTGGAGGGCTAGCGGACGTTTACAATGAGCAGTTCTTC.

The chain carries TRBV10-3 and TRBJ2-4; D possibly uses TRBD1 or TRBD2 (6 bases each). The tail of the sequence fits TRBJ2-5 better, so the J call may be wrong. Per germline, CDR1 ENHRY and CDR2 SYGVKD. This CDR3 is 14 amino acids long. This chain's CDR3 is CAISGGGTQETQYF. In DNA form, the CDR3 reads TGTGCCATCAGTGGAGGAGGGACACAAGAGACCCAGTACTTC.

This clonotype was seen only a few times. The chain couples TRBV20-1 to TRBJ2-5; TRBD2 matches 12 bases. The J segment lost 2 bases and the V segment lost 1 base, leaving 8 bases of the junction unmatched. Germline V gene data show CDR1 as DFQATT and CDR2 as SNEGSKA (reference sequence). This CDR3 spans 17 amino acids. The CDR3 loop is CSARARLAGVPQETQYF. The CDR3 DNA reads TGCAGTGCTAGAGCAAGACTAGCGGGGGTACCTCAAGAGACCCAGTACTTC.